This T cell receptor (beta chain) was observed in a study of blood T cell repertoires in COVID-19. TCRdb's table, derived via immunoSEQ multiplex PCR, lists solely in-frame clones and lacks some. The table lists some 70,000 clones, about 85% of them singletons, with around 3.6% in the top ten. Sample: peripheral blood. This sequence originates from a woman in her forties or fifties with COVID-19, enrolled during active disease.

The CDR3 is CAISEVGLQTYEQYF. The CDR3 nucleotides read TGTGCCATCAGTGAGGTGGGGCTCCAGACCTACGAGCAGTACTTC. The rearrangement links TRBV10-3 to TRBJ2-7, with D possibly being TRBD1 (5 bases). Germline CDR1 is ENHRY and CDR2 is SYGVKD. The V end was cut by 2 bases, the J end by 2 bases, with 13 bases between. The CDR3 sequence is 15 residues long.